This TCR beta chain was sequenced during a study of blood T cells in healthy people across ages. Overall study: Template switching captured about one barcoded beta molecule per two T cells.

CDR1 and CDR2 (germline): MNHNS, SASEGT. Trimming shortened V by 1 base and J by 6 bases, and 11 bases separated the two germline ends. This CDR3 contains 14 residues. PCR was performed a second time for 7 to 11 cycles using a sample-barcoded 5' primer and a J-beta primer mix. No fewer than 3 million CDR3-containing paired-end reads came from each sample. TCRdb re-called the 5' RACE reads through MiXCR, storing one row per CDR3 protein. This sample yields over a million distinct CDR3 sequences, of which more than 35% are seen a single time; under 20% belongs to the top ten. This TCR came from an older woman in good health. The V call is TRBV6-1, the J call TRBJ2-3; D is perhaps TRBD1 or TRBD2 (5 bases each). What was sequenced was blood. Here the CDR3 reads CASSEGGSGDTQYF. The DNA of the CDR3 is TGTGCCAGCAGTGAAGGAGGGTCAGGGGATACGCAGTATTTT.